This T cell receptor beta chain was identified during a study of beta chain features in type 1 diabetes (dated by TCRdb to the late 2010s). Context from the whole study: Mean age, gender distribution, total cell number and subset yield were not different between patients and healthy donors. Whereas all 30 or so donors provided naive and central memory subsets, regulatory and stem cell-like memory subsets were isolated from just 8 patients and roughly eight healthy donors. Across all samples, some 100,000,000 sorted cells were examined, and cell number per subset correlated strongly with RNA yield. In the study, TCRB repertoires of sorted circulating CD4+ T cell subsets from recently diagnosed type 1 diabetes patients were compared with those of matched healthy donors.

With regard to this clone: It has no known antigen specificity. There are no base qualities to consult, and no much larger clone falls within one base.

The research as a whole found: Naive, central memory and regulatory TCRB repertoires appeared more similar among patients than among healthy donors. At VDJ recombination sites, type 1 diabetes patients had fewer insertions and more deleted nucleotides, which implies abnormalities in thymic rearrangement. Only small numbers of individuals were included in the HLA sub-analyses, which left unresolved whether HLA type had any influence on TCRB rearrangement. Because cDNA rather than genomic DNA was sequenced, highly expressing activated cells could have been over-represented, although no difference in activation and CD3 levels was found between groups. A moderate but significant shortening of TCRB CDR3 length was observed in type 1 diabetes patients in all four CD4+ subsets. Shorter templates might have been favored by PCR, but patient and control samples were amplified and corrected together, so both groups would have been affected equally by any skew.

The entire amount of isolated RNA was reverse transcribed using the High Capacity cDNA Reverse Transcription Kit, so the sequenced TCRB transcripts were expressed ones. Deep immunoSEQ sequencing was performed on naive, central memory and regulatory T cell samples, with an average of roughly 3.6 million total reads per sample. Sorted cells were lysed in RLT buffer, and RNA was extracted using DNase-treated RNeasy Micro or Mini kits according to cell number. To prevent cross-contamination, every cell subset was processed on its own, while patient and healthy donor samples were processed together. The immunoSEQ multiplex PCR was used to amplify TCRB sequences from cDNA, yielding 87-bp fragments that span the CDR3 region. The amplicons were sequenced using the Illumina HiSeq platform. The study's own analysis went as follows. Synthetic template baselines were used to correct PCR bias computationally, reads within Hamming distance 2 were collapsed, and singletons that could not be merged were discarded. By aligning reads against IMGT, V, D and J genes, CDR3 length, and insertions or deletions at six rearrangement sites were assigned. Within each subset, clonotype counts were normalized to sorted cell number, and only after that were true diversity and Gini coefficients computed with the tcR R package. The overlap coefficient, calculated on TCRB nucleotide sequences, was used to measure repertoire sharing. As a proxy for the pre-selection repertoire, out-of-frame TCRB sequences from naive cells were analyzed. The source is immuneACCESS, and TCRdb retained only in-frame sequences with V and J called. Part of the clones is not carried over; for the studies checked, unresolved V genes explain less than half of this, and the remainder is unexplained. The V and J calls and the clone size are those of that table, but D and trimming were determined from the DNA. The sample data list fewer than 500,000 clones, and roughly 14% of these were observed just once. The ten largest clones represent roughly 0.035% of the sample.

From each donor, a single peripheral blood sample of about 120 mL on average was drawn into heparinised tubes. Naive, central memory, regulatory and stem cell-like memory CD4+ T cells were sorted on a BD FACSAria II using a panel including CD45RO, CCR7, CD25, CD127, CD95 and CD27. All sorted populations exceeded 95% purity. PBMCs were isolated immediately by Lymphoprep density gradient centrifugation and stained directly without culture. Samples were stained and sorted in pairs, with one healthy donor and one patient per experiment, so that batch effects were minimized. The TCR was taken from a young man in good health. Sequencing was done on a sample of naive CD4+ T cells from blood. The meaning of the sample's cell subset or site label: true naive CD4+ T cells.

At the DNA level, the sequence is TGTGCCAGCAGTTACGGGACATCAGATACGCAGTATTTT. Translated, it reads CASSYGTSDTQYF. The rearranged chain carries TRBV6-5 and TRBJ2-3; the D gene is perhaps TRBD1, from 6 matching bases. V sheds 2 bases and J sheds 4 bases, leaving 7 bases between their ends. Its CDR3 holds 13 amino acids, cysteine through phenylalanine. Just the 39-base CDR3 DNA is kept, in frame starting at base 1. Sequences MNHEY (CDR1) and SVGAGI (CDR2) are obtained from the germline V gene.